This TCR beta chain was profiled in a study of OX40 agonist ivuxolimab in advanced cancers. In the study overall: An agonistic human IgG2 monoclonal antibody against OX40 (CD134) was given. It was permissible to have had prior anti-PD-1, anti-PD-L1 or anti-CTLA-4 therapy, and less than 45% had some. Of the patients, three showed partial responses, one with hepatocellular carcinoma and two with cutaneous melanoma. General study findings and limits: The study found among the lowest clonal expansion in partial responders at 0.1-3.0 mg/kg.

Germline CDR1 reads MNHNY; CDR2 reads SVGAGI (reference sequence). The CDR3 length is 15 residues. With 3 bases removed from V and 3 bases from J, the gap between germline ends came to 12 bases. Repertoires were generated with immunoSEQ multiplex PCR, while TCRdb's copy carries only in-frame clones and drops some. Of tens of thousands of clones in the sample, 70% to 90% were seen once. Details on this clone: As yet, its antigen is unknown.

The clonotype was recovered from an adult with an advanced solid tumor such as melanoma, head and neck, liver or kidney cancer. The sample consisted of CD4+ or CD8+ T cells sorted from blood, taken in a trial of the OX40 agonist ivuxolimab. The chain couples TRBV6-6 to TRBJ1-5; D is unresolved. DNA of the CDR3: TGTGCCAGCAGTTATTTGGACGGAACCAATCAGCCCCAGCATTTT. Its translation is CASSYLDGTNQPQHF.